The 17 T cell receptor beta chains presented below share a single source sample, sequenced in a study of T cells in narcolepsy (dated by TCRdb to the late 2010s). Receptor libraries were prepared by the immunoSEQ multiplex PCR assay. Drawn from immuneACCESS, this table holds only the in-frame rearrangements with V and J called that TCRdb kept. Clones are partly lost; checked studies trace under half to an unresolved V gene and leave the rest unexplained. Within this sample are about 27,000 clones, with 79% of them counted one time only. The leading ten clones occupy around 7.2% of the sample. The sample consisted of memory (CD45RA-) CD4+ T cells from blood. The cell subset or site tag for this specimen amounts to: memory T cells sorted ex vivo from peripheral blood. These receptors came from a human donor in good health.

The chain joins TRBV9 to TRBJ2-1; possible D gene TRBD1, 8 bases. The V and J ends lost 4 bases and 5 bases respectively, with 16 bases between them. Per the germline V gene, CDR1 is SGDLS and CDR2 is YYNGEE. CDR3 length equals 15 residues. The CDR3 loop reads CASSPRTGRDNEQFF. CDR3 nucleotide sequence: TGTGCCAGCAGCCCTCGGACAGGGAGGGACAATGAGCAGTTCTTC.

V is TRBV5-1 and J is TRBJ1-4; D is unclear. Germline-derived CDR1 and CDR2 are SGHRS and YFSETQ. CDR3 length: 14 amino acids. V was clipped by 4 bases and J by 0 bases, with 7 bases between them. CDR3 in amino acids: CASSETTTNEKLFF. The CDR3 coding sequence is TGCGCCAGCAGCGAAACAACAACTAATGAAAAACTGTTTTTT.

The V and J genes are TRBV19 and TRBJ1-1, with D possibly matching TRBD1 (6 bases). CDR1 LNHDA and CDR2 SQIVND come from the germline V gene (reference sequence). V was trimmed by 4 bases and J by 1 base, leaving 19 bases between them. The CDR3 is made up of 17 amino acids. The CDR3 is CASSTRKGGSANTEAFF. The CDR3 DNA sequence: TGTGCCAGTAGTACCCGTAAGGGGGGGTCCGCGAACACTGAAGCTTTCTTT.

The chain uses TRBV6-6 and TRBJ2-1, with D perhaps matching TRBD1 or TRBD2 (5 bases each). The V end lost 6 bases, the J end lost 1 base, and 16 bases lay between the germline ends. This CDR3 contains 16 residues. Germline V CDR1 and CDR2: MNHNY, SVGAGI (reference sequence). CDR3 sequence reads: CASRLSGSKSYNEQFF. CDR3 DNA sequence: TGTGCCAGCAGGCTTTCAGGGAGTAAATCCTACAATGAGCAGTTCTTC.

The gene calls are TRBV7-6 and TRBJ1-1; TRBD1 agrees at 7 bases. Germline CDR1 and CDR2: SGHVS and FNYEAQ. V shed 5 bases, J shed 1 base, and the junction held 7 bases outside the gene matches. The CDR3 runs 15 residues. The CDR3 DNA reads as TGTGCCAGCAGCCCTTACAGGGGACAGAACACTGAAGCTTTCTTT. Protein: CASSPYRGQNTEAFF. The full variable domain, its missing parts supplied by reference TRBV7-6 and TRBJ1-1, is GAGVSQSPRYKVTKRGQDVALRCDPISGHVSLYWYRQALGQGPEFLTYFNYEAQQDKSGLPNDRFSAERPEGSISTLTIQRTEQRDSAMYRCASSPYRGQNTEAFFGQGTRLTVV.

This chain links TRBV5-1 with TRBJ1-4; perhaps TRBD1 as D (6 bases). Germline loops: CDR1 SGHRS, CDR2 YFSETQ. This CDR3 region has 16 residues. The germline V and J ends were trimmed by 5 bases and 0 bases, with 14 bases remaining between them. CDR3 nucleotide sequence: TGCGCCAGCAGGCCGACAGGAGTTGCAACTAATGAAAAACTGTTTTTT. This gives the protein CASRPTGVATNEKLFF.

The chain links TRBV2 to TRBJ2-3, with D hard to call. The CDR3 contains 11 residues. The germline CDR1 and CDR2 sequences are SNHLY and FYNNEI. The ends were cut back, 5 bases at V and 2 bases at J, with 2 bases in the middle. CDR3 protein: CASSTTDTQYF. CDR3 nucleotides: TGTGCCAGCAGTACCACAGATACGCAGTATTTT.

The chain has TRBV27 and TRBJ2-7; D assignment may be TRBD1 or TRBD2 (7 bases each). V was pared by 2 bases and J by 1 base, with 15 bases between. Germline loops: CDR1 MNHEY, CDR2 SMNVEV (reference sequence). CDR3 length: 16 amino acids. The CDR3 loop reads CASSLVGRGGSYEQYF. As DNA, the CDR3 is TGTGCCAGCAGTTTAGTTGGCAGGGGGGGATCCTACGAGCAGTACTTC.

The chain recombines TRBV28 with TRBJ2-7; perhaps TRBD1 as D (6 bases). V dropped 7 bases and J dropped 4 bases, with 17 bases sitting between them. The germline gives CDR1 MDHEN, CDR2 SYDVKM. This CDR3 has 14 residues. The CDR3 DNA sequence: TGTGCCAGCACCCCCCTCGGACAGCTTTACGAGCAGTACTTC. It yields the protein CASTPLGQLYEQYF. The variable domain in full, with the rest retrieved from reference TRBV28 and TRBJ2-7, is DVKVTQSSRYLVKRTGEKVFLECVQDMDHENMFWYRQDPGLGLRLIYFSYDVKMKEKGDIPEGYSVSREKKERFSLILESASTNQTSMYLCASTPLGQLYEQYFGPGTRLTVT.

This chain links TRBV18 with TRBJ2-5; 9 bases fit TRBD2. J lost 4 bases, V lost 5 bases, and 8 bases had no gene match. Germline V lookup: CDR1 KGHSH, CDR2 LQKENI. The CDR3 loop spans 15 amino acids. The CDR3 reads CASSADSGSGETQYF. DNA of the CDR3: TGTGCCAGCTCAGCCGATAGCGGGAGTGGAGAGACCCAGTACTTC.

The chain links TRBV6-6 to TRBJ2-1, with D hard to call. The germline V gene has CDR1 MNHNY and CDR2 SVGAGI (reference sequence). This CDR3 region has 13 residues. The ends were cut back, 2 bases at V and 6 bases at J, with 8 bases in the middle. The CDR3 coding sequence is TGTGCCAGCAGTTACCCGGGCCTCAATGAGCAGTTCTTC. Its protein product is CASSYPGLNEQFF.

The chain joins TRBV6-5 to TRBJ1-5; TRBD1 agrees at 9 bases. Germline CDR1 reads MNHEY; CDR2 reads SVGAGI. The ends lost 8 bases at V and 6 bases at J; junction bases unmatched: 5. The CDR3 loop spans 13 amino acids. The DNA for the CDR3 is TGTGCCAGCCAGGACAGGGGCGGTCAGCCCCAGCATTTT. Its translation: CASQDRGGQPQHF.

This chain connects TRBV5-4 to TRBJ2-5; D tentatively fits TRBD1 or TRBD2 (5 bases each). Deletions cut 4 bases from V and 5 bases from J, with 15 bases between. Per the germline V gene, CDR1 is SGHNT and CDR2 is YYREEE (reference sequence). CDR3 length: 14 residues. The CDR3 DNA follows: TGTGCCAGCAGCATGGGACGGCGCCTTGAGACCCAGTACTTC. Translation gives CASSMGRRLETQYF.

This chain uses TRBV18 with TRBJ2-7; D gene unclear. CDR1 is KGHSH and CDR2 is LQKENI in the germline V gene. Trimming took 2 bases from V and 5 from J, leaving 10 bases between them. The CDR3 spans 13 residues. The CDR3 spells CASSPLSRNEQYF. The CDR3 nucleotides read TGTGCCAGCTCACCATTGAGCAGAAACGAGCAGTACTTC.

The chain is built from TRBV7-9 and TRBJ1-3; possible D gene TRBD1, 5 bases. Trimming shortened V by 6 bases and J by 0 bases, and 12 bases separated the two germline ends. The CDR3 spans 15 residues. Looked up from germline, CDR1 is SEHNR and CDR2 is FQNEAQ (reference sequence). The CDR3 protein is CASSRDGASGNTIYF. The DNA of the CDR3 is TGTGCCAGCAGTCGGGACGGAGCCTCTGGAAACACCATATATTTT.

The J gene is TRBJ1-6, the V gene TRBV4-2, with D uncertain. CDR1 is LGHNA, CDR2 YNFKEQ, per germline. Trimming removed 0 bases from V and 5 bases from J, with 11 bases in between. This CDR3 comprises 16 residues. The CDR3 region has the DNA TGTGCCAGCAGCCAAGAGGTGGTCCTTCATAATTCACCCCTCCACTTT. It encodes CASSQEVVLHNSPLHF.

The J gene is TRBJ1-1, the V gene TRBV19; 8 bases are a match to TRBD1. The V gene end was trimmed by 5 bases and the J gene end by 5 bases; junction bases not matched to a gene: 13. Germline V gene lookup returns CDR1 LNHDA and CDR2 SQIVND (reference sequence). The CDR3 is made up of 16 amino acids. The CDR3: CASSPPRGRVKTEAFF. CDR3 DNA sequence: TGTGCCAGTAGTCCACCCAGGGGGCGCGTAAAAACTGAAGCTTTCTTT.